This TCR beta chain was recorded in a study of T cell responses to AZD1222 COVID-19 vaccine. Study as a whole: Second doses at about 4 or about 12 weeks were pooled. Study results and caveats: Epitopes outside B.1.351 and B.1.1.7 mutated regions reportedly drew nearly half of spike TCRs.

The CDR3 sequence is 14 residues long. CDR1 is SEHNR, CDR2 FQNEAQ, per germline (reference sequence). The V and J ends lost 1 base and 0 bases respectively, with 7 bases between them. On this clone: Its antigen is as yet unknown. Additional DNA sequences in this sample encode the identical CDR3.

Profiling relied on immunoSEQ multiplex PCR, and the TCRdb table lists in-frame clones only, not all of them. Of about 120,000 clones listed, more than 80% are singletons. The clonotype comes from an adult in good health. Sequenced material: peripheral blood, taken on day 0 of AZD1222 vaccination. The chain is built from TRBV7-9 and TRBJ2-7; D gene ambiguous. The CDR3 spells CASSLVQYSYEQYF. In DNA form, the CDR3 reads TGTGCCAGCAGCTTAGTTCAGTACTCCTACGAGCAGTACTTC.